A selection of T cell receptor beta chains follows, all from one sample in a study of CD8 T cells in Susac syndrome. TCRdb ran MiXCR on the immunoSEQ multiplex PCR reads and lists one entry per CDR3 protein. This repertoire shows around 80,000 distinct CDR3 sequences, roughly 92% found once; its top ten account for less than 0.55%. Sequencing was performed on CD8+ T cells from PBMCs. The receptor set was obtained from a human donor with Susac syndrome. Both conserved end residues are part of each CDR3. The D gene is left open where the match is weak. Clone size, where shown, is once, few, many, or a class for clones that have expanded.

d_gene,abundance,v_gene,j_gene,CDR3nt,CDR3aa
NA,once,TRBV27,TRBJ2-5,TGTGCCAGCAGTTTTTCCGGGGGGCCGGGAGAGACCCAGTACTTC,CASSFSGGPGETQYF
TRBD1,NA,TRBV20-1,TRBJ2-7,TGCAGTGCTAGCACCGGCGGGGGACAGGGCCCCTACGAGCAGTACTTC,CSASTGGGQGPYEQYF
NA,NA,TRBV7-2,TRBJ1-6,TGTGCCAGCAGCTTAGCTGTTTATAATTCACCCCTCCACTTT,CASSLAVYNSPLHF
NA,NA,TRBV15,TRBJ2-1,TGTGCCACCAGCAGATTCGTCTCACGGGAGCAGTTCTTC,CATSRFVSREQFF
NA,NA,TRBV20-1,TRBJ2-1,TGCAGTGCTAGAGACCGTCCCGGCTACAATGAGCAGTTCTTC,CSARDRPGYNEQFF
NA,once,TRBV29-1,TRBJ1-4,TGCAGCGTTGGGACAACGGGGACTAATGAAAAACTGTTTTTT,CSVGTTGTNEKLFF
NA,few,TRBV27,TRBJ2-1,TGTGCCAGCAGTTTGGCGGGGAGCTCCTACAATGAGCAGTTCTTC,CASSLAGSSYNEQFF
NA,NA,TRBV7-8,TRBJ2-7,TGTGCCAGCAGCTTAGCTCGAGGGCCAGCCAGCTCCTACGAGCAGTACTTC,CASSLARGPASSYEQYF
TRBD1,NA,TRBV20-1,TRBJ1-1,TGCAGTGCCCAAGAGGTGGACAGGGCGACTGAAGCTTTCTTT,CSAQEVDRATEAFF
TRBD1,few,TRBV28,TRBJ2-7,TGTGCCAGCCGGACAGGGAGCTCCTACGAGCAGTACTTC,CASRTGSSYEQYF
NA,NA,TRBV7-9,TRBJ1-1,TGTGCCAGCAGCTTAGAAGGGGTCACTGAAGCTTTCTTT,CASSLEGVTEAFF
TRBD2,NA,TRBV10-2,TRBJ2-7,TGCGCCAGCAGTGAGCTCGGGACTAGCGGGAGGGCCTACGAGCAGTACTTC,CASSELGTSGRAYEQYF
NA,NA,TRBV15,TRBJ1-6,TGTGCCACCAGCTCCCGGGCGGGTTACACGGATAATTCACCCCTCCACTTT,CATSSRAGYTDNSPLHF
NA,NA,TRBV15,TRBJ1-2,TGTGCCACCAGCGTTTACCCCGGGACACTCTATGGCTACACCTTC,CATSVYPGTLYGYTF
NA,NA,TRBV20-1,TRBJ1-5,TGCAGTGCTCCGAGGGTAGAGTCTGGGCAGCCCCAGCATTTT,CSAPRVESGQPQHF
NA,NA,TRBV6-2/TRBV6-3,TRBJ2-3,TGTGCCAGCAGCTACGGTCAACGGGATACGCAGTATTTT,CASSYGQRDTQYF
NA,NA,TRBV6-5,TRBJ2-7,TGTGCCAGCACCCCCGGAGGGGGCGTAAGGGAGCAGTACTTC,CASTPGGGVREQYF
NA,NA,TRBV7-6,TRBJ2-1,TGTGCCAGCAGCTTGAGTCGGGGGGCCTCTGAGCAGTTCTTC,CASSLSRGASEQFF
TRBD2,NA,TRBV9,TRBJ2-1,TGTGCCAGCAGCGTAAATGTCCCAGCGGGGGCCCAAATGGATCACAATGAGCAGTTCTTC,CASSVNVPAGAQMDHNEQFF
TRBD2,NA,TRBV6-1,TRBJ2-5,TGTGCCAGCAGTCGACTAGCGGGGGGGCTCGGAGTTAGGGAGACCCAGTACTTC,CASSRLAGGLGVRETQYF
NA,NA,TRBV4-1,TRBJ1-1,TGCGCCAGCAGCCAAGATTCAGGGTACCTCGGTGAAGCTTTCTTT,CASSQDSGYLGEAFF
TRBD1,NA,TRBV7-2,TRBJ1-3,TGTGCCAGCAGCAGACAGGGGTCCTCTCCTGGAAACACCATATATTTT,CASSRQGSSPGNTIYF
NA,NA,TRBV4-1,TRBJ1-2,TGCGCCAGCAGCCCGGGCGGGGACTATGGCTACACCTTC,CASSPGGDYGYTF
TRBD1,NA,TRBV28,TRBJ2-7,TGTGCCAGAAATCCGGGGACAGGGACCTACGAGCAGTACTTC,CARNPGTGTYEQYF
TRBD1,NA,TRBV12-3/TRBV12-4,TRBJ1-2,TGTGCCAGCAGTTCAGGACAGGGACTAGAGGGCTACACCTTC,CASSSGQGLEGYTF
NA,few,TRBV5-1,TRBJ2-7,TGCGCCAGCAGCCACGGACAGCCGAGCTCCTACGAGCAGTACTTC,CASSHGQPSSYEQYF
TRBD2,NA,TRBV6-6,TRBJ2-7,TGTGCCAGCATAAGCGGGGGGGCGAACGAGCAGTACTTC,CASISGGANEQYF
NA,NA,TRBV19,TRBJ2-1,TGTGCCAGTAGTATAGGCGGTGCGAGAGCTTACAATGAGCAGTTCTTC,CASSIGGARAYNEQFF